This record looks at one T cell receptor beta chain sequence and its context. Its antigen is unknown. The data stem from a study of a mutant IDH1 vaccine in newly diagnosed glioma. Whole-study context: Eight vaccine injections were given to patients in weeks 1, 3, 5, 7, 11, 15, 19 and 23. Vaccination followed radiotherapy alone by 4-6 weeks, or accompanied temozolomide cycles.

General study results and limits: The study observed vaccine-induced immune responses in 90% to 95% of patients.

Time point noted: week 5, during vaccination. What each vaccine dose contained was 300 ug of mutant IDH1 20-mer peptide, accompanied by topical imiquimod. New WHO grade 3 or 4 astrocytomas that were IDH1-mutant and ATRX-lost had been found in donors. Method: immunoSEQ multiplex PCR; TCRdb's copy keeps in-frame clones and lacks some. The sample records around 40,000 clones, 70% to 90% being singletons. The source material was PBMCs, sampled from a glioma patient whose treatment included an IDH1 peptide vaccine. This receptor was taken from a man in his forties with glioma.

The DNA of the CDR3 is TGTGCCAGTAGTATCTTCGCTGGAAACACCATATATTTT. Residues: CASSIFAGNTIYF. The V call is TRBV19, the J call TRBJ1-3; D not certain. V lost 3 bases and J 2 bases, leaving 5 bases between the germline ends. Looked up from germline, CDR1 is LNHDA and CDR2 is SQIVND (reference sequence). The CDR3 covers 13 residues.